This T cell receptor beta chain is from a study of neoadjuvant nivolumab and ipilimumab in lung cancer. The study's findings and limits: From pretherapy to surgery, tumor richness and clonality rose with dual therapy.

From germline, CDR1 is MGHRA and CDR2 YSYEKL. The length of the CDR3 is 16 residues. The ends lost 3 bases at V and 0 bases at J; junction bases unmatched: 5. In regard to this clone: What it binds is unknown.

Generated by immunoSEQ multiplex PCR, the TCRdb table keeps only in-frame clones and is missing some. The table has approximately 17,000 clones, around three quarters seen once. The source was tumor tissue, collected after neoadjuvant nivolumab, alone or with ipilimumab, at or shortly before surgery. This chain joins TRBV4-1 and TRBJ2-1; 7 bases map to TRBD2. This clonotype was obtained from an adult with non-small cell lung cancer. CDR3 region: CASSQELASSYNEQFF. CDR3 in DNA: TGCGCCAGCAGCCAGGAACTAGCGAGCTCCTACAATGAGCAGTTCTTC.